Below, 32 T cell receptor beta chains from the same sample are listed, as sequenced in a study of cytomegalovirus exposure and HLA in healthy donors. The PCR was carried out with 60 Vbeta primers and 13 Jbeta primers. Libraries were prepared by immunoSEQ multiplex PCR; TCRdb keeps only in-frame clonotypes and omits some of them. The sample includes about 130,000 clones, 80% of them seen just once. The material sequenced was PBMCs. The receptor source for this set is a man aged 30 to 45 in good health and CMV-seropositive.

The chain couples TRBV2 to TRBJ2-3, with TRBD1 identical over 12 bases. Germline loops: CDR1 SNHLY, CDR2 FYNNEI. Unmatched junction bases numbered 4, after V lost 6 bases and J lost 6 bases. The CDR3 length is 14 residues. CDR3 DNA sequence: TGTGCCAGCAGGGGGACAGGGGGCGAGGATACGCAGTATTTT. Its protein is CASRGTGGEDTQYF. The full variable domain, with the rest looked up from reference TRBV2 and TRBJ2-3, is EPEVTQTPSHQVTQMGQEVILRCVPISNHLYFYWYRQILGQKVEFLVSFYNNEISEKSEIFDDQFSVERPDGSNFTLKIRSTKLEDSAMYFCASRGTGGEDTQYFGPGTRLTVL.

The CDR3 sequence is CASSLGPVGQPGDGYTF. The CDR3 DNA sequence: TGCGCCAGCAGCTTGGGTCCCGTGGGGCAGCCTGGCGATGGCTACACCTTC. The V call is TRBV5-1, the J call TRBJ1-2, with D possibly being TRBD1 (5 bases). Germline V CDR1 and CDR2: SGHRS, YFSETQ. The CDR3 contains 17 residues. The V end lost 0 bases, the J end lost 6 bases, and 21 bases lay between the germline ends.

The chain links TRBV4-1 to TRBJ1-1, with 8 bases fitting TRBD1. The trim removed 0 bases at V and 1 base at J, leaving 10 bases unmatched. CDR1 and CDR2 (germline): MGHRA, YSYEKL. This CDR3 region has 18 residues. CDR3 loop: CASSQDPRAGTGNTEAFF. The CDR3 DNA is TGCGCCAGCAGCCAAGACCCTCGGGCGGGGACAGGGAACACTGAAGCTTTCTTT.

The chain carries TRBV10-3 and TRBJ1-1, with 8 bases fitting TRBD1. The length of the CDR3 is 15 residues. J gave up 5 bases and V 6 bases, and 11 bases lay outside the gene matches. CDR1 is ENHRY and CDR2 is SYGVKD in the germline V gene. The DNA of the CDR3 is TGTGCCATCAGGAGACAGGGGCAGGGAGGAACTGAAGCTTTCTTT. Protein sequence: CAIRRQGQGGTEAFF.

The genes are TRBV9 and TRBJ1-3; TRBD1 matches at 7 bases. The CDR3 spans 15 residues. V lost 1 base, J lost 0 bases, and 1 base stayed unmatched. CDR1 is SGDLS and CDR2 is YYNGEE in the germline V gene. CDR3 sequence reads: CASSVSGGSGNTIYF. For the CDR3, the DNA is TGTGCCAGCAGCGTATCAGGGGGCTCTGGAAACACCATATATTTT.

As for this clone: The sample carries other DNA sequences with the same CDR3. The CDR3 loop is CASSAYQGGYTF. For the CDR3, the DNA is TGCGCCAGCAGTGCTTATCAGGGAGGCTACACCTTC. The V call is TRBV10-2, the J call TRBJ1-2, with D possibly matching TRBD1 (5 bases). CDR1 and CDR2 (germline): WSHSY, SAAADI. The V and J ends lost 4 bases and 8 bases respectively, with 11 bases between them. CDR3 size: 12 residues.

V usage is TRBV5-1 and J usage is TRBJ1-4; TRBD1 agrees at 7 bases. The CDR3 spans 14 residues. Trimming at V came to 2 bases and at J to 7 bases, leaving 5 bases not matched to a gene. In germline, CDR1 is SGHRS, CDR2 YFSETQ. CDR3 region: CASSFRTGSEKLFF. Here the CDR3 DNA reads TGCGCCAGCAGCTTCAGGACAGGCTCTGAAAAACTGTTTTTT.

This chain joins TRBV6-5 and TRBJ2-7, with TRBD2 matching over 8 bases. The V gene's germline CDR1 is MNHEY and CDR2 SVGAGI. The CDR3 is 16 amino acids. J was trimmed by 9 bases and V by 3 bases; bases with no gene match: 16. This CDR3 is CASSYQASGGRRGQYF. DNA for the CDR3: TGTGCCAGCAGTTATCAAGCGAGCGGGGGCCGGAGGGGGCAGTACTTC.

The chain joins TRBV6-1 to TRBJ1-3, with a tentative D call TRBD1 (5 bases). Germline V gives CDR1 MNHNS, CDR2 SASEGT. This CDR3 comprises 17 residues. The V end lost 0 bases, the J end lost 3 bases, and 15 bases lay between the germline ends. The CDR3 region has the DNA TGTGCCAGCAGTGAAGCGAGCCGGGGGTTAGGTGGAAACACCATATATTTT. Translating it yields CASSEASRGLGGNTIYF.

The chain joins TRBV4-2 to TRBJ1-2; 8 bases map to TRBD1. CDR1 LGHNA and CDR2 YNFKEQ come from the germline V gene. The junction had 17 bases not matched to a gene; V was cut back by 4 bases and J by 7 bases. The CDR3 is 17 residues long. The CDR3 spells CASSPHVGQGEIGGYTF. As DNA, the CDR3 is TGTGCCAGCAGCCCACATGTTGGACAGGGCGAAATAGGTGGCTACACCTTC.

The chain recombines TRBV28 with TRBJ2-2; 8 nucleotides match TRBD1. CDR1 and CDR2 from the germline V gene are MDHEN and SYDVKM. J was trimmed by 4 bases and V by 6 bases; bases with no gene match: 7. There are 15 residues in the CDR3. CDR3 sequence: CASRRTGLATGELFF. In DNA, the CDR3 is TGTGCCAGCAGGAGGACAGGGCTGGCCACCGGGGAGCTGTTTTTT.

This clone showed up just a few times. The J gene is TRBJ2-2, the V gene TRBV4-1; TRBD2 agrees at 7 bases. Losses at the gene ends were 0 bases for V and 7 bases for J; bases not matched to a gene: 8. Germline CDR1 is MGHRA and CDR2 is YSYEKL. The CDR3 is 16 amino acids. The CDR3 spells CASSQDGWGGGGELFF. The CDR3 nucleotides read TGCGCCAGCAGCCAAGATGGATGGGGGGGAGGCGGGGAGCTGTTTTTT.

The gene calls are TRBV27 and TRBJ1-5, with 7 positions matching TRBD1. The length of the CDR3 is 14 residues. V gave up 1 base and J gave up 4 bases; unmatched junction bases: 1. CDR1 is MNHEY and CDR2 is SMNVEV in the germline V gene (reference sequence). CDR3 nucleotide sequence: TGTGCCAGCAGTTTATTGACAGGGAATCAGCCCCAGCATTTT. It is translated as CASSLLTGNQPQHF.

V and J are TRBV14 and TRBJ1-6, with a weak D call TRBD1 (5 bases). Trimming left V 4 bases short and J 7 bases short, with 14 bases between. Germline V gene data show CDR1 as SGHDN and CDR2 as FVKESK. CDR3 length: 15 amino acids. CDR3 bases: TGTGCCAGCAGCCCCCACCCGGGACTGAATTCACCCCTCCACTTT. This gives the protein CASSPHPGLNSPLHF. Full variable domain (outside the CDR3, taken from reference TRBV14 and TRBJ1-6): EAGVTQFPSHSVIEKGQTVTLRCDPISGHDNLYWYRRVMGKEIKFLLHFVKESKQDESGMPNNRFLAERTGGTYSTLKVQPAELEDSGVYFCASSPHPGLNSPLHFGNGTRLTVT.

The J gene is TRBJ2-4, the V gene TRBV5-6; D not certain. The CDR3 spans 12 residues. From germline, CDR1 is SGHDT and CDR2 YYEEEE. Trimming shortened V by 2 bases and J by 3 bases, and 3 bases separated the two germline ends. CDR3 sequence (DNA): TGTGCCAGCAGCTTTCTCAAAAACATTCAGTACTTC. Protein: CASSFLKNIQYF.

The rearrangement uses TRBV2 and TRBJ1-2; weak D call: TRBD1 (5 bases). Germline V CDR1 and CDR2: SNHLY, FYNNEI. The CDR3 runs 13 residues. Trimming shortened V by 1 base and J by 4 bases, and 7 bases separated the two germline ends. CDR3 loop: CASSEEGSYGYTF. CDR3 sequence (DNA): TGTGCCAGCAGTGAAGAGGGGTCCTATGGCTACACCTTC.

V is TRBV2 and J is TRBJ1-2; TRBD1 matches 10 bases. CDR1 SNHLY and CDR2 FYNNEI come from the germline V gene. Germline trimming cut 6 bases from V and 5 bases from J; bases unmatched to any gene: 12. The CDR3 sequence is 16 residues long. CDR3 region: CASRAGTGVFRYGYTF. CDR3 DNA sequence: TGTGCCAGCAGGGCCGGGACAGGGGTGTTTCGTTATGGCTACACCTTC.

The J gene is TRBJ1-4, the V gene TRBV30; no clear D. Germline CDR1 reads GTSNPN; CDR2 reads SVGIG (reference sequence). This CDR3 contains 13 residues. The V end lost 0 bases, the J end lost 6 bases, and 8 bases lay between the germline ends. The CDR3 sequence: CAWSVNQYEKLFF. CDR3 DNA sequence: TGTGCCTGGAGTGTCAATCAATATGAAAAACTGTTTTTT.

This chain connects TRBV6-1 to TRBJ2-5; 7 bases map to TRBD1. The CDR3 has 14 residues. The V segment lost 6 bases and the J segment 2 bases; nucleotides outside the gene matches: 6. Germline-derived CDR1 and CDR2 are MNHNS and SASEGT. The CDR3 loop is CASRTGLAQETQYF. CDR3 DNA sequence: TGTGCCAGCAGGACAGGGCTCGCTCAAGAGACCCAGTACTTC.

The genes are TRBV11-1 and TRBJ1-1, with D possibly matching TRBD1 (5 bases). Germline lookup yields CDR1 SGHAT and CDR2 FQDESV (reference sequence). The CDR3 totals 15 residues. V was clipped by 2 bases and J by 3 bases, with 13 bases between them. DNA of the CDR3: TGTGCCAGCAGCTTACGTGGGGCTTTTTACACTGAAGCTTTCTTT. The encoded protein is CASSLRGAFYTEAFF. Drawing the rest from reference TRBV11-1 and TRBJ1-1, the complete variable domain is EAEVAQSPRYKITEKSQAVAFWCDPISGHATLYWYRQILGQGPELLVQFQDESVVDDSQLPKDRFSAERLKGVDSTLKIQPAELGDSAMYLCASSLRGAFYTEAFFGQGTRLTVV.

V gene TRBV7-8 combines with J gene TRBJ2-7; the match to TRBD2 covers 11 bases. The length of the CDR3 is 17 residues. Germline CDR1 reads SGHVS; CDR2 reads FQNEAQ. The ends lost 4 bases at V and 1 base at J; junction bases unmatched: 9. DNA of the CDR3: TGTGCCAGCAGCTCCGGACCCTCTAGCGGGGGGTCCTACGAGCAGTACTTC. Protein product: CASSSGPSSGGSYEQYF.

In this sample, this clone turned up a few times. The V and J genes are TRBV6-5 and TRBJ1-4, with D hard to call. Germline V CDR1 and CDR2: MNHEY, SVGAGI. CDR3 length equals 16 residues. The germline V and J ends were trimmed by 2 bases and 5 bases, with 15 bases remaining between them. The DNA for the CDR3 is TGTGCCAGCAGTTACGACCCCGATGGGCAAAATGAAAAACTGTTTTTT. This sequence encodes CASSYDPDGQNEKLFF.

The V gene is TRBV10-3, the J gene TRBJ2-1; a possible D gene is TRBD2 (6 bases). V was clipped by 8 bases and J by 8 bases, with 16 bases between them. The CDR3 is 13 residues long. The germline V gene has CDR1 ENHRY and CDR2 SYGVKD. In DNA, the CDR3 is TGTGCCATCGCAAACGGGGGTTTGGATGAGCAGTTCTTC. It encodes CAIANGGLDEQFF.

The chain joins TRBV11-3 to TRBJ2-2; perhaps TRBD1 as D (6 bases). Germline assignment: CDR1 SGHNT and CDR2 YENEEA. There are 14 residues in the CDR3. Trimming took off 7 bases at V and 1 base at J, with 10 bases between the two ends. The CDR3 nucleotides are TGTGCCAGCACCCTGACAGGGAACACCGGGGAGCTGTTTTTT. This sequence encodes CASTLTGNTGELFF.

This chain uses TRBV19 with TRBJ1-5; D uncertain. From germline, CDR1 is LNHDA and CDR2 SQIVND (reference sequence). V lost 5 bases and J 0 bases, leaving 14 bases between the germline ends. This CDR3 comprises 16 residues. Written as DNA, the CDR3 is TGTGCCAGTAGTCTTACGGAGGTCTATAGCAATCAGCCCCAGCATTTT. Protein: CASSLTEVYSNQPQHF.

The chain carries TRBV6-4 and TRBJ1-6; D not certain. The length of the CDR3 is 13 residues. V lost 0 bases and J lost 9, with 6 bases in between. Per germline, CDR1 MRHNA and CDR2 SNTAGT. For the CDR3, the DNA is TGTGCCAGCAGTGACTCGAGCGGTTCACCCCTCCACTTT. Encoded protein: CASSDSSGSPLHF.

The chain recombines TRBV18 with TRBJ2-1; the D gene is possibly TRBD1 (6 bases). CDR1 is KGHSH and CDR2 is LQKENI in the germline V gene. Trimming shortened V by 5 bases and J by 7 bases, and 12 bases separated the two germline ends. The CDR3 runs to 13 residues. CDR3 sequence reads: CASSFRDKNEQFF. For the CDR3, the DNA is TGTGCCAGCTCATTCCGGGACAAAAATGAGCAGTTCTTC.

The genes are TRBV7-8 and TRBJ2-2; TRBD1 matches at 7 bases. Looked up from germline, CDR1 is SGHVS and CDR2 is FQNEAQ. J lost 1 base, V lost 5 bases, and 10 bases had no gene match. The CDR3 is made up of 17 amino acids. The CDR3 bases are TGTGCCAGCAGCCCGATTCTAGGACAGGAGAACACCGGGGAGCTGTTTTTT. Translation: CASSPILGQENTGELFF.

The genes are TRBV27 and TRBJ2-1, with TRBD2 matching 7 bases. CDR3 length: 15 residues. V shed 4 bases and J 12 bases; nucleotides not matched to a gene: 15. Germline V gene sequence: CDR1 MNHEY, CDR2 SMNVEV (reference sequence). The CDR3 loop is CASSSPQAGSRGQFF. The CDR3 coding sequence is TGTGCCAGCAGTTCCCCTCAAGCGGGGTCAAGAGGGCAGTTCTTC.

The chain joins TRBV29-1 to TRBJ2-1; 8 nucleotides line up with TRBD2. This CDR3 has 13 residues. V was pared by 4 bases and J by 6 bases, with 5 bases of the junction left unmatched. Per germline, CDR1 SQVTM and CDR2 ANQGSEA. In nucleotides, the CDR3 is TGCAGCGTTGGGAGCGGGGGTCCCAATGAGCAGTTCTTC. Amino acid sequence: CSVGSGGPNEQFF.

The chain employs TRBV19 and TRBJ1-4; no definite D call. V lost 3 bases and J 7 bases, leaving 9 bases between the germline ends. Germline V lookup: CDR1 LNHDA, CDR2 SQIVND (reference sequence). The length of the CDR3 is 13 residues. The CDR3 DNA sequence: TGTGCCAGTAGTATGAGGGAGTTTGAAAAACTGTTTTTT. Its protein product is CASSMREFEKLFF.

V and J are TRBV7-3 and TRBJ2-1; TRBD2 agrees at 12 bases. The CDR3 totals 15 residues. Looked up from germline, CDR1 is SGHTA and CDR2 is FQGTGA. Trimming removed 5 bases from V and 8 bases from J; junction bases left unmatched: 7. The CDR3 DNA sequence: TGTGCCAGCAGCCTCCTAGCGGGGGGGCCGTATGAGCAGTTCTTC. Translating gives CASSLLAGGPYEQFF.